This TCR beta chain was found in a study of blood T cell repertoires in COVID-19. TCRdb's copy holds only in-frame clones and misses some; the assay was immunoSEQ multiplex PCR. The sample has over 150,000 clones; 83% are singletons. The clonotype was recovered from a woman in her seventies who had recovered from COVID-19. The sample consisted of peripheral blood.

CDR3 residues: CASRDHRGREGGYTF. CDR3 DNA sequence: TGTGCCAGCAGGGACCACAGGGGGCGAGAGGGTGGCTACACCTTC. The chain recombines TRBV6-6 with TRBJ1-2, with TRBD1 matching over 9 bases. This CDR3 has 15 residues. The V gene's germline CDR1 is MNHNY and CDR2 SVGAGI (reference sequence). V gave up 6 bases and J gave up 7 bases; unmatched junction bases: 12.